Listed below are T cell receptor beta chains from one sample, sequenced in a study of shared clonotypes between healthy human individuals. Assay: immunoSEQ multiplex PCR; the TCRdb copy retains only in-frame clones and omits some. Of about 650,000 clones listed, about 95% were seen once; the top ten hold over 0.09%. Source material: naive CD8+ T cells sorted from blood. The receptor source for this set is a woman aged 30 to 39 in good health. CDR3s leave out the opening cysteine and the closing phenylalanine or tryptophan.

j_call,v_call,cdr3_aa
TRBJ2-7,TRBV7-6,ASSLGAGGKYEQY
TRBJ1-1,TRBV25-1,ASVPLGRNTEAF
TRBJ2-1,TRBV28,ASRPTQLDPSYNEQF
TRBJ2-6,TRBV27,ASSRDRASGANVLT
.,TRBV11-2,ASSLRGTYEQY
TRBJ2-1,TRBV6-1,ARPGQGAKEQF
TRBJ1-1,TRBV27,ASKIRGGNTEAF
TRBJ1-1,TRBV6-1,ASRSGHMNTEAF
TRBJ2-7,TRBV7-9,ASSSPGQNYEQY
TRBJ2-7,TRBV29-1,SVEGGVGHEQY
TRBJ1-2,TRBV28,ASSFTGQAYGYT
TRBJ2-7,TRBV13,ASSLGGVGGSSYEQY
TRBJ2-7,TRBV28,ASKAGVGYEQY
TRBJ1-1,TRBV13,ASSVQGARTEAF
TRBJ2-1,TRBV6-5,ASSYLGVNEQF
TRBJ1-1,TRBV27,ASSLSSGDTEAF
TRBJ1-1,TRBV5-3,ARSLLRDTEAF
TRBJ1-5,TRBV7-8,ASSLRGVGNQPQH
.,TRBV27,ASSAGTSWPEQY
TRBJ2-3,TRBV5-4,ASSWGTDTQY
TRBJ2-3,TRBV11-2,ASRTGGGVSTDTQY
TRBJ2-7,TRBV5-8,ASTSGFNSYEQY